The T cell receptor beta chain described here comes from a study of OX40 agonist ivuxolimab in advanced cancers. Produced via immunoSEQ multiplex PCR; TCRdb's table is partial and in-frame only. The sample has 70,000 to 80,000 clones, around nine tenths seen once; the top ten hold 0.7% to 0.9%. In the case of this clone: Its antigen is not known.

Points from the study as a whole: Clonal expansion by week 6 occurred in CD4+ and CD8+ blood T cells (at 0.1 to 3.0 mg/kg).

This specimen consisted of CD4+ or CD8+ T cells sorted from blood, obtained in a trial of the OX40 agonist ivuxolimab. This receptor was obtained from an adult with an advanced solid tumor such as melanoma, head and neck, liver or kidney cancer.

This chain's CDR3 is CATSRDAAYEQYF. The CDR3 DNA is TGTGCCACCAGCAGAGATGCAGCCTACGAGCAGTACTTC. V and J are TRBV15 and TRBJ2-7; D unresolved. The CDR3 contains 13 residues. V lost 0 bases and J 2 bases, leaving 5 bases between the germline ends. CDR1 is LNHNV, CDR2 YYDKDF, per germline (reference sequence).